This TCR beta chain was captured by sequencing in a study of blood T cell repertoires in COVID-19. Symptom resolution, clearance, or two negative PCRs marked the recovered donors of Cohort 3. The table came from immunoSEQ multiplex PCR; TCRdb's copy has only in-frame clones and leaves some out. This sample has 280,000 or so clones, with 70% to 90% found just once. The germline gives CDR1 LNHDA, CDR2 SQIVND (reference sequence). V lost 3 bases, J lost 6 bases, and 20 bases lay in between. This CDR3 contains 16 residues. The origin of this receptor is a man aged 30 to 45 who had recovered from COVID-19. The V and J genes are TRBV19 and TRBJ1-1; the D is unclear. Sequenced: PBMCs or T cells enriched from blood (not recorded which). The chain's CDR3 is CASSMAGFMGRPEAFF. For the CDR3, the DNA is TGTGCCAGTAGTATGGCAGGATTCATGGGTAGGCCTGAAGCTTTCTTT.